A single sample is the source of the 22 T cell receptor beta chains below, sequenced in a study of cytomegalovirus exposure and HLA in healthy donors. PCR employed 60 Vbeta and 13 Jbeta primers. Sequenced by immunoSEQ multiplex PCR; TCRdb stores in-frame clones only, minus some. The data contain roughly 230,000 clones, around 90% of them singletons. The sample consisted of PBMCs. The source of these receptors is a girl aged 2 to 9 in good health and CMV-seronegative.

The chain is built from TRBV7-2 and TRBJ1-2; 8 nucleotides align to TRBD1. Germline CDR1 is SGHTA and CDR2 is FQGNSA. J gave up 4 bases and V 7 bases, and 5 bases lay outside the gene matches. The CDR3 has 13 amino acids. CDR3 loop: CASTATGAYGYTF. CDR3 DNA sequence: TGTGCCAGCACCGCGACAGGGGCCTATGGCTACACCTTC. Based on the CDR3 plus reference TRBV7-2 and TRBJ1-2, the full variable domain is GAGVSQSPSNKVTEKGKDVELRCDPISGHTALYWYRQSLGQGLEFLIYFQGNSAPDKSGLPSDRFSAERTGGSVSTLTIQRTQQEDSAVYLCASTATGAYGYTFGSGTRLTVV.

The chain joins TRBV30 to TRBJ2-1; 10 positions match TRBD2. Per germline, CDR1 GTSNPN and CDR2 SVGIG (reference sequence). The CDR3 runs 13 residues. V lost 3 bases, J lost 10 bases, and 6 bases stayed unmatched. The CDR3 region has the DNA TGTGCCTGGAGGGGTAGCGGGGGGCGGGAGCAGTTCTTC. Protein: CAWRGSGGREQFF.

Written as DNA, the CDR3 is TGTGCCAGCAGCTGGGGGACTAGCGGGAATGAGCAGTTCTTC. Its translation is CASSWGTSGNEQFF. The chain couples TRBV5-6 to TRBJ2-1; the match to TRBD2 covers 12 bases. The CDR3 length is 14 residues. V was clipped by 3 bases and J by 7 bases; unmatched bases: 2. From germline, CDR1 is SGHDT and CDR2 YYEEEE.

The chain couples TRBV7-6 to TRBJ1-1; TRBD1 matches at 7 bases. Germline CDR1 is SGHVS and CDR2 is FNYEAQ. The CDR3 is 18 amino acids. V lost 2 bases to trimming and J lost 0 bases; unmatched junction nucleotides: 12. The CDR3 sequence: CASSLRGRDRIMNTEAFF. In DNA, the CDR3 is TGTGCCAGCAGCTTACGGGGCAGGGACAGAATCATGAACACTGAAGCTTTCTTT.

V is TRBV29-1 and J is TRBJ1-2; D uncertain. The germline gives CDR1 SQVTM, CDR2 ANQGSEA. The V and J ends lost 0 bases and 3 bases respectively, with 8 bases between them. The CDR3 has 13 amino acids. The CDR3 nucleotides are TGCAGCGTTGAAGACACAAAACACTATGGCTACACCTTC. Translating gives CSVEDTKHYGYTF.

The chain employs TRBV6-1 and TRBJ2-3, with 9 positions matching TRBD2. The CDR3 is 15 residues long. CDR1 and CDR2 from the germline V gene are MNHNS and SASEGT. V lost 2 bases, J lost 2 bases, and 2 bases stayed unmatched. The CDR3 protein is CASSELAGNTDTQYF. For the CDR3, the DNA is TGTGCCAGCAGTGAACTAGCGGGAAACACAGATACGCAGTATTTT.

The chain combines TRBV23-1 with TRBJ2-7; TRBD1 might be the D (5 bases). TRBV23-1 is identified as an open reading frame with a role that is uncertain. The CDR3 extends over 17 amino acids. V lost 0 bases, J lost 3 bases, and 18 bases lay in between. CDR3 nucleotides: TGCGCCAGCAGTCAATCGCATCCAGGTGACAGCTACTACGAGCAGTACTTC. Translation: CASSQSHPGDSYYEQYF.

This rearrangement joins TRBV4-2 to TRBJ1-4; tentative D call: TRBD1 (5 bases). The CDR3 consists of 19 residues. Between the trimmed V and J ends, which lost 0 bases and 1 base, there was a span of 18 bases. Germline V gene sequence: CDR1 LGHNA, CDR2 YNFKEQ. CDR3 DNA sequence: TGTGCCAGCAGCCAAGAAGTTGGTAGGGGAAGGGGAACTAATGAAAAACTGTTTTTT. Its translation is CASSQEVGRGRGTNEKLFF.

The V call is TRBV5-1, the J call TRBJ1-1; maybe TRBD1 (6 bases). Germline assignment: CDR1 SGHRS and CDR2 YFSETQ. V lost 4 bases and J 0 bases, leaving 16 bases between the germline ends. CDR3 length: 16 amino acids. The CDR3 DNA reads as TGCGCCAGCAGCCCGACCCCGGGACATCTGAACACTGAAGCTTTCTTT. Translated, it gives CASSPTPGHLNTEAFF.

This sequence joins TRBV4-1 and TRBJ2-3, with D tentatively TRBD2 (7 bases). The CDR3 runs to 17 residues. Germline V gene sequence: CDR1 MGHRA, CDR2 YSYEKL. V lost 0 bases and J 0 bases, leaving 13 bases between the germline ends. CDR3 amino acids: CASSQDEGGPSTDTQYF. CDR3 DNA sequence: TGCGCCAGCAGCCAAGATGAGGGGGGGCCGAGCACAGATACGCAGTATTTT.

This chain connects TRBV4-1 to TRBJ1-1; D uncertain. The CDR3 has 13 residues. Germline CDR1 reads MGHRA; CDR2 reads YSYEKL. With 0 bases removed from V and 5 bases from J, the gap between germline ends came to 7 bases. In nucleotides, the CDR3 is TGCGCCAGCAGCCAAGATCAAGCTACTGAAGCTTTCTTT. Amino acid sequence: CASSQDQATEAFF.

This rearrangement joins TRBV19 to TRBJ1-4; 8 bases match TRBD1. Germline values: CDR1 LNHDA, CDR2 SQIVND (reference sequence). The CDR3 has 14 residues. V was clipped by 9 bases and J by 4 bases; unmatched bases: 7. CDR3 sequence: CASKQGASNEKLFF. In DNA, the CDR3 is TGTGCCAGCAAGCAGGGGGCGAGTAATGAAAAACTGTTTTTT.

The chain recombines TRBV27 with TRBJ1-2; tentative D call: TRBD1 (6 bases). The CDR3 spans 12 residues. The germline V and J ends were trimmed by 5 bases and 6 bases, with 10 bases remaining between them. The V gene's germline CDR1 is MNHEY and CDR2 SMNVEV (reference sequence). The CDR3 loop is CASSPRGNGYTF. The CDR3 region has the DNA TGTGCCAGCAGTCCCAGGGGCAATGGCTACACCTTC.

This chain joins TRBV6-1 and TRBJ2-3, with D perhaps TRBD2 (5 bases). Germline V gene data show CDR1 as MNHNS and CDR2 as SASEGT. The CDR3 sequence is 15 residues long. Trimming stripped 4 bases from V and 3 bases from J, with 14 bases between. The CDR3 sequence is CASSGVGLITDTQYF. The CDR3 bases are TGTGCCAGCAGTGGAGTAGGACTTATAACAGATACGCAGTATTTT.

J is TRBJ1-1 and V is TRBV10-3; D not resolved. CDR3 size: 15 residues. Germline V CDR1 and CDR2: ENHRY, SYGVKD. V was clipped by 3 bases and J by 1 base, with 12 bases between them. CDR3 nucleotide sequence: TGTGCCATCAGTGAATGGAGCAACCCGAACACTGAAGCTTTCTTT. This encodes CAISEWSNPNTEAFF.

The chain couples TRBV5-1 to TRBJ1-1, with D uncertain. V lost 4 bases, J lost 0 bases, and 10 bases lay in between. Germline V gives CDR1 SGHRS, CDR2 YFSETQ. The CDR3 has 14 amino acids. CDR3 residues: CASSLRQMNTEAFF. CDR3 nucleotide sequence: TGCGCCAGCAGCCTTCGCCAGATGAACACTGAAGCTTTCTTT. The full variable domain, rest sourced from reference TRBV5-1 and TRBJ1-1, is KAGVTQTPRYLIKTRGQQVTLSCSPISGHRSVSWYQQTPGQGLQFLFEYFSETQRNKGNFPGRFSGRQFSNSRSEMNVSTLELGDSALYLCASSLRQMNTEAFFGQGTRLTVV.

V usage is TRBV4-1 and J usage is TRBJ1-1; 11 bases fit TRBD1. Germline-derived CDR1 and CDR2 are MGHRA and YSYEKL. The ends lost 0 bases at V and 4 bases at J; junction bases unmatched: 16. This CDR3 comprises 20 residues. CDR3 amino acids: CASSQDKAGTGGLAGTEAFF. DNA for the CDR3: TGCGCCAGCAGCCAAGATAAGGCCGGGACAGGGGGTCTTGCGGGCACTGAAGCTTTCTTT.

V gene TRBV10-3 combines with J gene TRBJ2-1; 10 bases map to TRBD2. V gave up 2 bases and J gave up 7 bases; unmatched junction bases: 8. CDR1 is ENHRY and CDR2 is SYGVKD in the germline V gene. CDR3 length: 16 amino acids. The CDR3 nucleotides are TGTGCCATCAGTGAGGCGGCTAGCGGGAGTTGGAATGAGCAGTTCTTC. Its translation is CAISEAASGSWNEQFF.

The CDR3 DNA reads as TGTGCCTGGAGTGGTCACAAGGGAGGGACCCAGTACTTC. It codes for CAWSGHKGGTQYF. The chain joins TRBV30 to TRBJ2-5, with D possibly being TRBD2 (6 bases). The germline V gene encodes CDR1 GTSNPN and CDR2 SVGIG (reference sequence). The CDR3 is made up of 13 amino acids. Trimming shortened V by 1 base and J by 7 bases, and 13 bases separated the two germline ends.

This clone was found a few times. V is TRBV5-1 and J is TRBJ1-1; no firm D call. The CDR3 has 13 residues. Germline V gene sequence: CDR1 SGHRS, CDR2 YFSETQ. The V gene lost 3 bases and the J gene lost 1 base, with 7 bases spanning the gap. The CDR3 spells CASSSAGNTEAFF. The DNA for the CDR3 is TGCGCCAGCAGCTCCGCGGGGAACACTGAAGCTTTCTTT.

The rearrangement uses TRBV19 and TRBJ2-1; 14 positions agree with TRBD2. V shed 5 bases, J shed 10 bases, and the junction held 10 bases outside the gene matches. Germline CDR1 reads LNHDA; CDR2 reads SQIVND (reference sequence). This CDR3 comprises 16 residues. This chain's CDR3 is CASSPPGTSGRYEQFF. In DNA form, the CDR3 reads TGTGCCAGTAGTCCCCCCGGGACTAGCGGGAGATACGAGCAGTTCTTC.

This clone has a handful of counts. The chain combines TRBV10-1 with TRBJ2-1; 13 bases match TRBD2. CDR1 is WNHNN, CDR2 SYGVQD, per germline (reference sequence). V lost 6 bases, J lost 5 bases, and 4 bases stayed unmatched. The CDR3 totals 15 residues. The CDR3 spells CASSMTSGRNNEQFF. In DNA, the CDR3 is TGCGCCAGCAGCATGACTAGCGGGAGGAACAATGAGCAGTTCTTC.